The clone carrying this TCR beta chain was recorded many times. The time point was: sample taken at primary tumor resection. Unsorted samples of tumor, nontumor lung or frozen PBMC had their whole RNA sequenced. The data belong to a study of spatial heterogeneity in lung cancer. The junction had 1 base not matched to a gene; V was cut back by 2 bases and J by 1 base. This CDR3 comprises 15 residues. Germline CDR1 and CDR2: SGHVS and FQNEAQ. Every TCR cDNA molecule bore its own unique molecular identifier. TCRdb processed the 5' RACE reads anew with MiXCR; each CDR3 protein has one entry. The profile covers 40,000 to 45,000 distinct CDR3 sequences, with under 7.5% appearing a single time and about 45% taken by the ten largest.

This sample comprised PBMCs, obtained at surgery. The gene calls are TRBV7-8 and TRBJ1-5, with TRBD1 identical over 8 bases. This sequence was found in a female donor with early-stage non-small cell lung cancer. The CDR3: CASSLRQGSNQPQHF. CDR3 nucleotides: TGTGCCAGCAGCTTAAGACAGGGGAGCAATCAGCCCCAGCATTTT.